This TCR beta chain is from a study of T-cell reconstitution after alpha-beta-depleted transplantation in children. Whole-study findings and limits: T-cell counts and diversity at one year post-transplant came mainly from newly produced T cells.

A library of TCRbeta sequences, prepared with unique molecular identifiers, was generated. TCRdb ran MiXCR on the PCR reads and lists one entry per CDR3 protein. The repertoire holds some 350,000 distinct CDR3 sequences, with around 16% as singletons. Germline values: CDR1 ENHRY, CDR2 SYGVKD. The CDR3 sequence is 12 residues long. V was shortened by 5 bases and J by 8 bases, with 10 bases between the two germline ends. Remarks on this clonotype: What it binds is unknown.

Sequences were derived from PBMCs, mostly from graft donor cells, sampled 360 days after TCRalphabeta/CD19-depleted stem cell transplant. This TCR was recovered from a male patient aged 2-15 years who had a stem cell transplant for acute lymphoblastic leukemia, so the T cells may come from the graft donor. This chain joins TRBV10-3 and TRBJ2-1; no clear D. CDR3 DNA sequence: TGTGCCATCAGTAATGACGATCATGAGCAGTTCTTC. As protein: CAISNDDHEQFF.